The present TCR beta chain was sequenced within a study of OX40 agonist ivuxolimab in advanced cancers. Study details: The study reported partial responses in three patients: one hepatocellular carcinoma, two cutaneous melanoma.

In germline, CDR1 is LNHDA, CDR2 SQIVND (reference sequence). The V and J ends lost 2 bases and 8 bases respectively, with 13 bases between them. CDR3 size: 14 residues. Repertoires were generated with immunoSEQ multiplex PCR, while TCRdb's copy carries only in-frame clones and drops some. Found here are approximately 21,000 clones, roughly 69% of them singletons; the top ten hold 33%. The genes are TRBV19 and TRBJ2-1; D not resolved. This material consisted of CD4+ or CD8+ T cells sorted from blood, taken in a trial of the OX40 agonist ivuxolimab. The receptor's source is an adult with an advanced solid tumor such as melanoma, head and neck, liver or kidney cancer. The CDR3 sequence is CASSILDPEDEQFF. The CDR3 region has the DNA TGTGCCAGTAGTATACTTGACCCGGAAGATGAGCAGTTCTTC. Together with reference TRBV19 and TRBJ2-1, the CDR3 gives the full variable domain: DGGITQSPKYLFRKEGQNVTLSCEQNLNHDAMYWYRQDPGQGLRLIYYSQIVNDFQKGDIAEGYSVSREKKESFPLTVTSAQKNPTAFYLCASSILDPEDEQFFGPGTRLTVL.